This T cell receptor (beta chain) emerged from a study of T cell repertoires in cytomegalovirus infection. Turning to the study itself: CMV infection together with matching HLA type was indicated by public TCR beta signatures. Study-wide points: The ex vivo response showed dominance by HLA-C-restricted CMV-specific TCR beta clonotypes.

This clonotype was found many times. The target antigen is unknown. Unmatched junction bases numbered 13, after V lost 5 bases and J lost 19 bases. The germline gives CDR1 SGHTA, CDR2 FQGNSA. The CDR3 has 13 amino acids. TCRdb analysed the reads with MiXCR anew, one entry per CDR3 protein. The sample has about 300,000 distinct CDR3 sequences, about 8.8% seen once. The sequencing sample was made of PBMCs. The sequence was obtained from a human donor in good health (CMV status not recorded). Some clones in this sample may be carry-over from other donors' samples. V usage is TRBV7-2 and J usage is TRBJ1-6, with TRBD1 matching 8 bases. Written as DNA, the CDR3 is TGTGCCAGCAGCACTTATGAGGGGGACAGGATTCACTTT. The encoded protein is CASSTYEGDRIHF.